These 21 T cell receptor beta chains were all obtained from the same sample, sequenced in a study of T-cell reconstitution after alpha-beta-depleted transplantation in children. Unique molecular identifiers were used in preparing the TCRbeta library. One entry per CDR3 protein results from TCRdb running MiXCR on the PCR reads. The data show about 260,000 distinct CDR3 sequences, 6.5% to 9% seen once. The sample was PBMCs, mostly from graft donor cells, taken 180 days after TCRalphabeta/CD19-depleted stem cell transplant. These receptors were collected from a male patient younger than 18 who had a stem cell transplant for acute lymphoblastic leukemia, so the T cells may come from the graft donor.

The sample holds many counts of this clonotype. J is TRBJ1-5 and V is TRBV7-8; D remains unclear. This CDR3 is built from 16 residues. V was shortened by 1 base and J by 4 bases, with 14 bases between the two germline ends. In germline, CDR1 is SGHVS, CDR2 FQNEAQ. CDR3 nucleotides: TGTGCCAGCAGCTTAGAACTGTCCTACACTAATCAGCCCCAGCATTTT. Translated: CASSLELSYTNQPQHF.

To note about this clonotype: A much larger clone lies a single base off, so this may be a read error. In this CDR3 the conserved last residue, phenylalanine or tryptophan, is missing, so a read error is likely. The chain uses TRBV7-9 and TRBJ2-3; D gene unclear. Germline V gene lookup returns CDR1 SEHNR and CDR2 FQNEAQ (reference sequence). The CDR3 is made up of 13 amino acids. V was shortened by 0 bases and J by 6 bases, with 7 bases between the two germline ends. CDR3 sequence: CASSLAGQDTQYV. The CDR3 DNA follows: TGTGCCAGCAGCTTAGCGGGCCAGGATACGCAGTATGTT.

This clonotype was seen ten or more times. The chain joins TRBV10-3 to TRBJ2-7; D not certain. CDR3 length: 14 amino acids. Germline V gene data show CDR1 as ENHRY and CDR2 as SYGVKD. Trimming took 6 bases from V and 0 from J, leaving 12 bases between them. For the CDR3, the DNA is TGTGCCATCAGAGACACGACCAGCTCCTACGAGCAGTACTTC. Protein: CAIRDTTSSYEQYF.

This clonotype was counted many times. This sequence joins TRBV5-1 and TRBJ2-5; possible D gene TRBD1, 6 bases. This CDR3 region has 15 residues. The germline V gene has CDR1 SGHRS and CDR2 YFSETQ. Deletions cut 2 bases from V and 5 bases from J, with 16 bases between. The CDR3 DNA follows: TGCGCCAGCAGCTTCGACGGACAGAGGCCGGAGACCCAGTACTTC. It codes for CASSFDGQRPETQYF. Complete variable domain (other parts from reference TRBV5-1 and TRBJ2-5): KAGVTQTPRYLIKTRGQQVTLSCSPISGHRSVSWYQQTPGQGLQFLFEYFSETQRNKGNFPGRFSGRQFSNSRSEMNVSTLELGDSALYLCASSFDGQRPETQYFGPGTRLLVL.

CDR3 loop: CASSSRGTGGTYEQYF. The CDR3 DNA reads as TGTGCCAGCAGCTCCCGTGGGACAGGGGGCACCTACGAGCAGTACTTC. This chain joins TRBV7-2 and TRBJ2-7, with 12 positions matching TRBD1. With V trimmed by 4 bases and J by 2 bases, 6 bases remained unmatched. The CDR3 runs 16 residues. Germline V CDR1 and CDR2: SGHTA, FQGNSA.

This clonotype was recorded many times. The chain links TRBV12-3 or TRBV12-4 to TRBJ1-1, with a tentative D call TRBD1 (5 bases). The CDR3 consists of 16 residues. Trimming took off 5 bases at V and 4 bases at J, with 20 bases between the two ends. The CDR3 reads CASSPAGGVWGTEAFF. DNA of the CDR3: TGTGCCAGCAGTCCTGCCGGGGGGGTCTGGGGCACTGAAGCTTTCTTT.

This clonotype appeared many times. The genes are TRBV11-2 and TRBJ2-2; D could derive from TRBD1 or TRBD2 (6 bases each). CDR1 and CDR2 (germline): SGHAT, FQNNGV. V was pared by 1 base and J by 7 bases, with 16 bases between. The CDR3 is 16 amino acids. The CDR3 loop is CASSLVGGRRVGELFF. The CDR3 DNA sequence: TGTGCCAGCAGCTTAGTCGGGGGCCGGAGGGTCGGGGAGCTGTTTTTT. The full variable domain, rest sourced from reference TRBV11-2 and TRBJ2-2, is EAGVAQSPRYKIIEKRQSVAFWCNPISGHATLYWYQQILGQGPKLLIQFQNNGVVDDSQLPKDRFSAERLKGVDSTLKIQPAKLEDSAVYLCASSLVGGRRVGELFFGEGSRLTVL.

This clonotype was counted ten times or more. CDR3 amino acids: CASSGGTSGWRDTQYF. CDR3 DNA: TGTGCCAGCAGTGGAGGGACTAGCGGTTGGAGGGATACGCAGTATTTT. V usage is TRBV6-1 and J usage is TRBJ2-3; TRBD2 agrees at 11 bases. This CDR3 contains 16 residues. With V trimmed by 4 bases and J by 6 bases, 9 bases remained unmatched. Germline V gene data show CDR1 as MNHNS and CDR2 as SASEGT.

This clonotype was picked up many times. CDR3 sequence (DNA): TGTGCCAGCAGTTACACAGGGGTTGGGGGGGCCTACGAGCAGTACTTC. Translation: CASSYTGVGGAYEQYF. The genes are TRBV6-5 and TRBJ2-7; TRBD1 or TRBD2 may be the D gene (7 bases each). CDR1 is MNHEY and CDR2 is SVGAGI in the germline V gene. Trimming pared 2 bases from V and 2 bases from J, leaving 16 bases between. CDR3 length: 16 residues.

The table lists this clonotype with a few counts. This chain links TRBV7-3 with TRBJ2-2; D perhaps matches TRBD2 (5 bases). CDR1 and CDR2 (germline): SGHTA, FQGTGA. The CDR3 has 15 amino acids. V was shortened by 3 bases and J by 4 bases, with 12 bases between the two germline ends. The CDR3 DNA is TGTGCCAGCAGCTTCGACCGGGGTAGCACCGGGGAGCTGTTTTTT. It translates to CASSFDRGSTGELFF.

The sample holds many counts of this clonotype. This chain connects TRBV5-6 to TRBJ1-1; D not certain. Per germline, CDR1 SGHDT and CDR2 YYEEEE. Trimming pared 4 bases from V and 1 base from J, leaving 8 bases between. This CDR3 contains 13 residues. In nucleotides, the CDR3 is TGTGCCAGCAGCGCCGATACGAACACTGAAGCTTTCTTT. Translation gives CASSADTNTEAFF.

This clonotype was detected ten times or more. The chain couples TRBV7-9 to TRBJ1-4, with a possible D match to TRBD1 (5 bases). Germline values: CDR1 SEHNR, CDR2 FQNEAQ (reference sequence). The ends were cut back, 3 bases at V and 7 bases at J, with 18 bases in the middle. This CDR3 region has 16 residues. The CDR3 reads CASSFPGAARLEKLFF. The CDR3 DNA reads as TGTGCCAGCAGCTTCCCCGGGGCCGCCCGGCTTGAAAAACTGTTTTTT.

This clonotype was picked up many times. The CDR3 loop reads CASSPGDGSNGYTF. In DNA, the CDR3 is TGCGCCAGCAGCCCAGGCGACGGGAGTAATGGCTACACCTTC. The chain is built from TRBV5-1 and TRBJ1-2; D unresolved. Trimming shortened V by 4 bases and J by 6 bases, and 16 bases separated the two germline ends. There are 14 residues in the CDR3. Germline V gene lookup returns CDR1 SGHRS and CDR2 YFSETQ.

On this clonotype: A single base separates this from a much larger clone, so it may be a read error. The V and J genes are TRBV2 and TRBJ1-1, with D perhaps TRBD1 (6 bases). The CDR3 loop spans 13 amino acids. Germline CDR1 is SNHLY and CDR2 is FYNNEI. Trimming left V 6 bases short and J 7 bases short, with 15 bases between. CDR3 in DNA: TGTGCCAGCAGCCGCCTAGGGGACATTGAAGCTTTCTTT. The encoded protein is CASSRLGDIEAFF.

In this sample, this clonotype turned up many times. The chain carries TRBV12-3 or TRBV12-4 and TRBJ2-3; 16 bases align to TRBD2. After removal of 3 bases from V and 0 bases from J, the junction contained 6 bases not matched to a gene. This CDR3 has 19 amino acids. The CDR3 DNA reads TGTGCCAGCAGTTTCAAGCGGGGACTAGCGGGGGGGAGCACAGATACGCAGTATTTT. Translation gives CASSFKRGLAGGSTDTQYF.

In its sample, this clonotype was seen many times. This chain links TRBV7-9 with TRBJ2-1; D uncertain. Germline CDR1 reads SEHNR; CDR2 reads FQNEAQ (reference sequence). Trimming cost V 7 bases and J 0 bases, with 16 bases left between them. The CDR3 is 16 amino acids. The CDR3 is CASNIKGPSSYNEQFF. CDR3 bases: TGTGCCAGCAACATAAAAGGACCTTCCTCCTACAATGAGCAGTTCTTC.

This clonotype came up many times. The CDR3 protein is CASTPTGRGLPHEQYF. The CDR3 DNA is TGTGCCAGCACCCCGACAGGGAGGGGACTGCCTCACGAGCAGTACTTC. The chain uses TRBV28 and TRBJ2-7; D is tentatively TRBD1 or TRBD2 (7 bases each). This CDR3 spans 16 amino acids. V dropped 7 bases and J dropped 5 bases, with 24 bases sitting between them. In germline, CDR1 is MDHEN, CDR2 SYDVKM.

This clonotype came up a few times. V usage is TRBV6-2 or TRBV6-3 and J usage is TRBJ2-2; the D gene is possibly TRBD1 (5 bases). The CDR3 consists of 15 residues. Per the germline V gene, CDR1 is MNHEY and CDR2 is SVGEGT. The V gene lost 0 bases and the J gene lost 7 bases, with 12 bases spanning the gap. This CDR3 is CASSYSFQGLGELFF. The CDR3 bases are TGTGCCAGCAGTTACTCCTTTCAGGGCCTCGGGGAGCTGTTTTTT.

This clonotype was counted many times. The J gene is TRBJ2-3, the V gene TRBV7-2, with TRBD1 matching over 8 bases. The CDR3 has 15 amino acids. V gave up 6 bases and J gave up 4 bases; unmatched junction bases: 9. Germline CDR1 is SGHTA and CDR2 is FQGNSA. The CDR3 reads CASSFGQGGADTQYF. CDR3 coding DNA: TGTGCCAGCAGTTTTGGACAGGGTGGGGCAGATACGCAGTATTTT. Full variable domain (outside the CDR3, taken from reference TRBV7-2 and TRBJ2-3): GAGVSQSPSNKVTEKGKDVELRCDPISGHTALYWYRQSLGQGLEFLIYFQGNSAPDKSGLPSDRFSAERTGGSVSTLTIQRTQQEDSAVYLCASSFGQGGADTQYFGPGTRLTVL.

This clonotype was seen at least ten times. CDR3 region: CASSPGWGTVETGELFF. For the CDR3, the DNA is TGTGCCAGCAGCCCCGGATGGGGGACGGTGGAAACCGGGGAGCTGTTTTTT. The chain joins TRBV7-9 to TRBJ2-2; either TRBD1 or TRBD2 may fit D (5 bases each). The CDR3 covers 17 residues. Trimming cost V 5 bases and J 5 bases, with 21 bases left between them. Germline CDR1 and CDR2: SEHNR and FQNEAQ (reference sequence).

The chain recombines TRBV24-1 with TRBJ1-2; D call uncertain. Germline assignment: CDR1 KGHDR and CDR2 SFDVKD. Trimming pared 6 bases from V and 2 bases from J, leaving 9 bases between. This CDR3 spans 13 amino acids. The CDR3 DNA is TGTGCCACCAGTTCAACTGACAACTATGGCTACACCTTC. Its protein product is CATSSTDNYGYTF.